One TCR beta chain is described in this entry. In germline, CDR1 is SGHTA, CDR2 FQGNSA. The CDR3 is made up of 15 amino acids. The ends lost 5 bases at V and 2 bases at J; junction bases unmatched: 3. The sample comes from a study of CD8 T cells in Susac syndrome. Looking at the study overall: Patients with Susac syndrome who were sequenced included five or six with active disease and eight or nine in remission.

With random hexamers, reverse transcription was performed on about 0.45 to 1 ug of RNA. Amplification of TCR beta CDR3 spanned 54 Vbeta and 13 Jbeta via immunoSEQ multiplex PCR. TCRdb re-analysed the immunoSEQ multiplex PCR reads in MiXCR, keeping a single row per CDR3 protein. The sample holds about 140,000 distinct CDR3 sequences, approximately 95% seen once. The TCR comes from a human donor with Susac syndrome. This chain uses TRBV7-2 with TRBJ1-6; TRBD1 aligns across 7 bases. Sequenced material: CD4+ T cells from PBMCs. The CDR3 nucleotides are TGTGCCAGCAGCGCCGGGACAGCCTATAATTCACCCCTCCACTTT. Amino acids: CASSAGTAYNSPLHF.